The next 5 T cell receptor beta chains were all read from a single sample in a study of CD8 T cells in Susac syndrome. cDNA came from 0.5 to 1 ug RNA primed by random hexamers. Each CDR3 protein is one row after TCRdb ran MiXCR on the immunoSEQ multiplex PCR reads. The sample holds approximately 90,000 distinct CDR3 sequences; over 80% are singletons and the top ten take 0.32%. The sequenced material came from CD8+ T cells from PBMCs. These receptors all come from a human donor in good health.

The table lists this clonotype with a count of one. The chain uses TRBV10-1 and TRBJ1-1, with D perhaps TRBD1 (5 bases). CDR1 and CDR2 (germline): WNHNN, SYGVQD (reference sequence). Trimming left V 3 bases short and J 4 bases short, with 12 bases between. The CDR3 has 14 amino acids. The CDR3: CASSEGDGSTEAFF. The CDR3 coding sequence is TGCGCCAGCAGTGAAGGGGATGGGAGCACTGAAGCTTTCTTT.

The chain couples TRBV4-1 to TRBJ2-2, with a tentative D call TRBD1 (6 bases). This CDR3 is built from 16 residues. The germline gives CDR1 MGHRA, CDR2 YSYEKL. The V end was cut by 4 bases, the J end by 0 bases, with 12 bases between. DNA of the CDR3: TGCGCCAGCAGCCCGAGGGGGTGGCCGAACACCGGGGAGCTGTTTTTT. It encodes CASSPRGWPNTGELFF.

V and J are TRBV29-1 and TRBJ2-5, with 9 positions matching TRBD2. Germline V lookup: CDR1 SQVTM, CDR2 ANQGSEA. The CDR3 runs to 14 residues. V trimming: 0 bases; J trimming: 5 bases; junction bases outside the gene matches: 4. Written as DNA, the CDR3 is TGCAGCGTTGAAGAGCGGGGGGGAGGGGAGACCCAGTACTTC. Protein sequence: CSVEERGGGETQYF.

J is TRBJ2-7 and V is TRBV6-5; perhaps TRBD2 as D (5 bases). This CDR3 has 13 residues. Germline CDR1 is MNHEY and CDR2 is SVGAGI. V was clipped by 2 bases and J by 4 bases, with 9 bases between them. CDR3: CASSYVGDYEQYF. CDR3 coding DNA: TGTGCCAGCAGTTACGTGGGAGATTACGAGCAGTACTTC.

This chain's CDR3 is CASSAENTGELFF. The CDR3, as DNA: TGTGCCAGCAGCGCGGAGAACACCGGGGAGCTGTTTTTT. V is TRBV7-2 and J is TRBJ2-2, with unresolved D. The V end lost 5 bases, the J end lost 1 base, and 5 bases lay between the germline ends. The CDR3 runs to 13 residues. CDR1 SGHTA and CDR2 FQGNSA come from the germline V gene. Full variable domain (remainder filled in from reference TRBV7-2 and TRBJ2-2): GAGVSQSPSNKVTEKGKDVELRCDPISGHTALYWYRQSLGQGLEFLIYFQGNSAPDKSGLPSDRFSAERTGGSVSTLTIQRTQQEDSAVYLCASSAENTGELFFGEGSRLTVL.